Listed here are 14 T cell receptor beta chains from one sample, sequenced in a study of monozygotic twins with inflammatory bowel disease. TCRdb reanalyzed the 5' RACE reads and collapses them to one entry per CDR3 protein, without DNA. The data include 200,000 to 250,000 distinct CDR3 sequences; the top ten clones carry roughly 8%. The sample was blood. The source of these receptors is a human donor with ulcerative colitis or Crohn's disease, or a healthy co-twin of an affected twin (not recorded which).

V gene TRBV3-1 combines with J gene TRBJ2-3. This CDR3 is built from 11 residues. In germline, CDR1 is LGHDT, CDR2 YNNKEL (reference sequence). CDR3 sequence: CASSHRYTQYF.

The chain uses TRBV5-1 and TRBJ2-1; the TCRdb call, TRBD2, lacks DNA for checking. The germline gives CDR1 SGHRS, CDR2 YFSETQ. The CDR3 is made up of 16 amino acids. The CDR3 sequence: CASSYGAGDSYNEQFF. The entire variable domain, with the rest obtained from reference TRBV5-1 and TRBJ2-1, is as follows: KAGVTQTPRYLIKTRGQQVTLSCSPISGHRSVSWYQQTPGQGLQFLFEYFSETQRNKGNFPGRFSGRQFSNSRSEMNVSTLELGDSALYLCASSYGAGDSYNEQFFGPGTRLTVL.

The CDR3 loop reads CASSRTATGTPTYEQYF. The rearrangement links TRBV4-3 to TRBJ2-7; TCRdb picks TRBD1, but there is no DNA to check that call. The CDR3 covers 17 residues. Germline V gene lookup returns CDR1 LGHNA and CDR2 YSLEER.

The chain uses TRBV7-9 and TRBJ2-1; the TCRdb call, TRBD1, lacks DNA for checking. This CDR3 contains 17 residues. Germline CDR1 and CDR2: SEHNR and FQNEAQ (reference sequence). The CDR3 spells CASSLWTGRDSYNEQFF.

The chain employs TRBV30 and TRBJ2-1; TCRdb selects TRBD2, and the lack of DNA leaves this call unchecked. The length of the CDR3 is 16 residues. The germline gives CDR1 GTSNPN, CDR2 SVGIG (reference sequence). This CDR3 is CAWSVLTSGIGREQFF.

CDR3 protein: CASSEGGQSYEQYF. The gene calls are TRBV6-1 and TRBJ2-7; checking the TCRdb D call of TRBD1 is not possible without DNA. The CDR3 runs to 14 residues. Germline CDR1 reads MNHNS; CDR2 reads SASEGT.

V is TRBV12-3 or TRBV12-4 and J is TRBJ1-1; as DNA is missing, the TRBD1 call by TCRdb cannot be tested. This CDR3 contains 16 residues. CDR3 region: CASSHPPGQLNTEAFF.

The chain's CDR3 is CASSTGQTAYYEQYF. The V call is TRBV5-1, the J call TRBJ2-7; TCRdb picks TRBD1, but there is no DNA to check that call. Germline CDR1 and CDR2: SGHRS and YFSETQ. This CDR3 region has 15 residues.

The genes are TRBV7-9 and TRBJ1-1; TCRdb designates TRBD1, a call that cannot be tested without DNA. CDR3 length equals 13 residues. Germline V gene data show CDR1 as SEHNR and CDR2 as FQNEAQ (reference sequence). The CDR3: CASSRPGQIQAFF.

The V gene is TRBV7-2, the J gene TRBJ2-5; TCRdb selects TRBD1, and the lack of DNA leaves this call unchecked. This CDR3 region has 18 residues. Germline values: CDR1 SGHTA, CDR2 FQGNSA. CDR3 sequence reads: CASSLAGTLETKRETQYF.

The V and J genes are TRBV12-3 or TRBV12-4 and TRBJ2-1; checking the TCRdb D call of TRBD2 is not possible without DNA. The length of the CDR3 is 16 residues. The CDR3 sequence: CASSPSTGHLYNEQFF.

This sequence joins TRBV20-1 and TRBJ2-5. From germline, CDR1 is DFQATT and CDR2 SNEGSKA (reference sequence). CDR3 length: 15 amino acids. CDR3 in amino acids: CSARDQETIVETQYF.

The chain links TRBV18 to TRBJ2-5. Germline CDR1 is KGHSH and CDR2 is LQKENI. This CDR3 comprises 15 residues. The CDR3 protein is CASSYTDVYQETQYF.

The CDR3 loop is CASSPTDNYGYTF. The chain carries TRBV18 and TRBJ1-2. Looked up from germline, CDR1 is KGHSH and CDR2 is LQKENI. The CDR3 sequence is 13 residues long.